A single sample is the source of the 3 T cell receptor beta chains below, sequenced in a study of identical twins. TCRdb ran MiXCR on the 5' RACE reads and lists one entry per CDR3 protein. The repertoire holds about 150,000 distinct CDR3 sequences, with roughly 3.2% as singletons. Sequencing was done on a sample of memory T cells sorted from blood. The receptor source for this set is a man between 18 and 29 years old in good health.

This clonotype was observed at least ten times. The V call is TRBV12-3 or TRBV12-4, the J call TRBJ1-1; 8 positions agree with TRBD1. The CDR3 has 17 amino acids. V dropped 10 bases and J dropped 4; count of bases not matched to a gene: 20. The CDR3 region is CATLGGQGAGLVTEAFF. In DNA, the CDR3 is TGTGCCACCCTAGGGGGGCAGGGGGCGGGTTTGGTCACTGAAGCTTTCTTT.

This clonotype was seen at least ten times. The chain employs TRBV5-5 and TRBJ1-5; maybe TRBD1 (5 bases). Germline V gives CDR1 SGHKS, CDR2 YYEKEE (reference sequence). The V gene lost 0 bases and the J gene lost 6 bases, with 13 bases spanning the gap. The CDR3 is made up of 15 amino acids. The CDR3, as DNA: TGTGCCAGCAGCTTGGAGGGGTCTCGGACTCAGCCCCAGCATTTT. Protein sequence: CASSLEGSRTQPQHF.

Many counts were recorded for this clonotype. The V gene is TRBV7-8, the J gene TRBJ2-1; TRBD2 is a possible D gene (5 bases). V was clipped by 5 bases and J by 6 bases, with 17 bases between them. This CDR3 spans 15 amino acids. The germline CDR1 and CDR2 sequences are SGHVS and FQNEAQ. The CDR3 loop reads CASSPPSRGSNEQFF. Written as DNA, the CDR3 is TGTGCCAGCAGCCCACCCAGCCGGGGTAGCAATGAGCAGTTCTTC.